This is a list of T cell receptor beta chains from one sample in a study of T cells after posttransplantation cyclophosphamide. Here immunoSEQ multiplex PCR was the method, and the copy in TCRdb shows in-frame clones only, minus some. Sampling found tens of thousands of clones, none seen once. Sequenced sample: PBMCs. These receptors all come from a man in his forties in good health, CMV-negative, and a related stem cell transplant donor. Both conserved end residues are part of each CDR3. The D gene is left open where the match is weak. Not every row has a clone size; where given, it reads once, few, many or a size class.

clone_size: many; j_call: TRBJ2-3; d_call: TRBD2; v_call: TRBV19; cdr3_aa: CASSMGGDSTDTQYF; cdr3_nt: TGTGCCAGTAGTATGGGGGGGGACAGCACAGATACGCAGTATTTT
clone_size: NA; j_call: TRBJ1-5; d_call: NA; v_call: TRBV30; cdr3_aa: CAWSVGGGDQPQHF; cdr3_nt: TGTGCCTGGAGTGTGGGCGGGGGGGATCAGCCCCAGCATTTT
clone_size: many; j_call: TRBJ1-5; d_call: TRBD1; v_call: TRBV7-8; cdr3_aa: CASSLGQNNQPQHF; cdr3_nt: TGTGCCAGCAGCTTGGGACAGAACAATCAGCCCCAGCATTTT
clone_size: many; j_call: TRBJ2-3; d_call: NA; v_call: TRBV2; cdr3_aa: CASNTPSTDTQYF; cdr3_nt: TGTGCCAGCAACACGCCTAGCACAGATACGCAGTATTTT
clone_size: few; j_call: TRBJ2-3; d_call: TRBD1; v_call: TRBV7-6; cdr3_aa: CASSLAAGGDTDTQYF; cdr3_nt: TGTGCCAGCAGCTTAGCGGCAGGGGGCGACACAGATACGCAGTATTTT
clone_size: many; j_call: TRBJ1-1; d_call: NA; v_call: TRBV9; cdr3_aa: CASSGSTGNTEAFF; cdr3_nt: TGTGCCAGCAGCGGTAGCACCGGGAACACTGAAGCTTTCTTT
clone_size: many; j_call: TRBJ1-1; d_call: TRBD1; v_call: TRBV12-5; cdr3_aa: CASGSRGPVDAFF; cdr3_nt: TGTGCTAGTGGTTCCAGGGGGCCCGTGGATGCTTTCTTT
clone_size: many; j_call: TRBJ1-2; d_call: NA; v_call: TRBV6-5; cdr3_aa: CASSDYRNPGGYTF; cdr3_nt: TGTGCCAGCAGTGACTACAGGAATCCAGGGGGCTACACCTTC
clone_size: many; j_call: TRBJ2-3; d_call: TRBD1; v_call: TRBV5-1; cdr3_aa: CASMPGQATDTQYF; cdr3_nt: TGCGCCAGCATGCCGGGACAGGCCACAGATACGCAGTATTTT
clone_size: many; j_call: TRBJ1-2; d_call: NA; v_call: TRBV4-3; cdr3_aa: CASSQGNRAAGYTF; cdr3_nt: TGCGCCAGCAGCCAAGGGAACAGGGCAGCTGGCTACACCTTC
clone_size: many; j_call: TRBJ2-2; d_call: TRBD2; v_call: TRBV5-1; cdr3_aa: CASRTGLAANTGELFF; cdr3_nt: TGCGCCAGCAGAACGGGACTAGCAGCGAACACCGGGGAGCTGTTTTTT
clone_size: many; j_call: TRBJ2-1; d_call: NA; v_call: TRBV7-3; cdr3_aa: CASSPRSAGLPLLYNEQFF; cdr3_nt: TGTGCCAGCAGCCCAAGGAGCGCGGGGCTTCCACTTTTATACAATGAGCAGTTCTTC
clone_size: many; j_call: TRBJ2-2; d_call: TRBD1; v_call: TRBV5-5; cdr3_aa: CASSLRQGLSAGELFF; cdr3_nt: TGTGCCAGCAGCCTCCGACAGGGTCTTTCGGCCGGGGAGCTGTTTTTT
clone_size: many; j_call: TRBJ1-1; d_call: NA; v_call: TRBV19; cdr3_aa: CASSTGLMNTEAFF; cdr3_nt: TGTGCCAGTAGTACGGGACTCATGAACACTGAAGCTTTCTTT
clone_size: many; j_call: TRBJ2-3; d_call: TRBD2; v_call: TRBV10-3; cdr3_aa: CAISEPSSGGLSDTQYF; cdr3_nt: TGTGCCATCAGTGAGCCGTCTAGCGGGGGCTTGTCAGATACGCAGTATTTT
clone_size: NA; j_call: TRBJ2-7; d_call: NA; v_call: TRBV10-3; cdr3_aa: CAIRGGLSSYEQYF; cdr3_nt: TGTGCCATCAGGGGCGGGCTAAGCTCCTACGAGCAGTACTTC
clone_size: many; j_call: TRBJ1-1; d_call: TRBD1; v_call: TRBV2; cdr3_aa: CASARVQGEYLEAFF; cdr3_nt: TGTGCCAGCGCCCGAGTACAGGGGGAATATCTTGAAGCTTTCTTT
clone_size: many; j_call: TRBJ1-1; d_call: TRBD1; v_call: TRBV18; cdr3_aa: CASSQGQGNTEAFF; cdr3_nt: TGTGCCAGCTCACAAGGACAGGGGAACACTGAAGCTTTCTTT
clone_size: many; j_call: TRBJ2-3; d_call: NA; v_call: TRBV19; cdr3_aa: CASTRGSADTQYF; cdr3_nt: TGTGCCAGTACTAGAGGTAGTGCAGATACGCAGTATTTT
clone_size: many; j_call: TRBJ2-7; d_call: NA; v_call: TRBV13; cdr3_aa: CASSLDWGDEQYF; cdr3_nt: TGTGCCAGCAGCTTAGATTGGGGGGACGAGCAGTACTTC